The T cell receptor beta chain described here comes from a study of identical twins. Overall study findings and caveats: Analyses of zero insertions could, in part, be confounded by invariant MAIT and iNKT cells. Excess sharing between twins was weaker in beta out-of-frame sequences.

TCRdb re-called the 5' RACE reads through MiXCR, storing one row per CDR3 protein. The sample lists about 690,000 distinct CDR3 sequences, about 20% seen once, with more than 4% in the top ten. V was pared by 4 bases and J by 7 bases, with 7 bases of the junction left unmatched. This CDR3 is 13 amino acids long. CDR1 and CDR2 (germline): SQVTM, ANQGSEA. A remark on this clonotype: As yet, its antigen is unknown.

This same sample was also taken into another study, of T cells expressing NK-cell markers. That investigation notes: The authors sequenced eight donors, of whom seven were HCMV-seropositive and one was seronegative.

Sample: PBMCs. This receptor was taken from a woman under 30 in good health. The chain joins TRBV29-1 to TRBJ2-1; 7 bases line up with TRBD2. The CDR3 reads CSVAPAGENEQFF. DNA of the CDR3: TGCAGCGTTGCCCCCGCGGGGGAGAATGAGCAGTTCTTC.